Listed below are T cell receptor beta chains from one sample, sequenced in a study of Graves' ophthalmopathy and Graves' hyperthyroidism. In TCRdb, the multiplex PCR reads were re-called with MiXCR into one record per CDR3 protein. Of 650,000 to 900,000 distinct CDR3 sequences listed, around 40% are singletons. The sample consisted of peripheral blood. These receptors were taken from an adult man with Graves' ophthalmopathy. Both conserved end residues are trimmed from each CDR3.

CDR3 length	J gene	V gene	CDR3 protein
15	TRBJ1-3	TRBV7-9	ASSLLGTDNSGNTIY
11	TRBJ1-1	TRBV29-1	SVEWLAGVGAF
10	TRBJ1-6	TRBV2	ASRASNSPLH
11	TRBJ1-4	TRBV6-5	ASSEATNEKLF
12	TRBJ2-7	TRBV10-3	ASSYMAPPYEQY
12	TRBJ1-2	TRBV5-1	ASSLTGETYGYT
10	TRBJ2-5	TRBV14	ASSQQPETQY
12	TRBJ1-5	TRBV24-1	ATSAGPNRETQH
12	TRBJ1-1	TRBV29-1	SVDRQGGGTEAF
15	TRBJ1-5	TRBV20-1	SARDSGRQGGNQPQH
13	TRBJ2-7	TRBV10-3	ASSWGLAVSYEQY
14	TRBJ2-7	TRBV5-6	ASSLERGAGSYEQY
14	TRBJ1-1	TRBV12-3/TRBV12-4	ASSPQRGVMNTEAF
13	TRBJ1-1	TRBV6-5	ASSQGDRKNTEAF
14	TRBJ1-4	TRBV7-7	ASSPGGAGTNEKLF
14	TRBJ2-2	TRBV7-2	ASSLNPQGDTGELF
14	TRBJ2-5	TRBV11-2	ASSAGTSGLGETQY
13	TRBJ2-7	TRBV6-1	ASSEDRAYGRGSS
13	TRBJ2-7	TRBV5-6	ASSLEAGGVNEQY
12	TRBJ1-6	TRBV12-5	ASRWGEGNSPLH
13	TRBJ1-1	TRBV2	ASSFTGRTNTEAF
9	TRBJ1-4	TRBV11-1	ASGFNEKLF
13	TRBJ1-6	TRBV10-3	AISESTGKTSPLH
13	TRBJ2-7	TRBV10-3	AISDRREDSYEQY
11	TRBJ1-6	TRBV29-1	SETGQINSPLH
13	TRBJ2-2	TRBV25-1	ASSTMGKVGGELF
12	TRBJ2-3	TRBV20-1	SAASGISTDTQY
12	TRBJ2-7	TRBV7-9	AWRVSPLGGGQY
11	TRBJ2-5	TRBV9	ASSQRSRETQY
11	TRBJ2-7	TRBV19	ATGGLDFTQQY
13	TRBJ1-2	TRBV12-3/TRBV12-4	ASSRDRGAGYGYT
13	TRBJ2-7	TRBV7-9	ASSRTTGGRYEQY
14	TRBJ1-1	TRBV9	ASSPTPGRGGTEAF
13	TRBJ2-6	TRBV10-3	AIGSGGAGANVLT
14	TRBJ1-1	TRBV25-1	ASSFETGGSGTEAF
12	TRBJ1-4	TRBV10-3	ASSMDREGEKLF
13	TRBJ2-7	TRBV9	ASSLLLAGGREQY
12	TRBJ1-2	TRBV19	ASSVTGDNYGYT
10	TRBJ2-7	TRBV20-1	SARTGSYEQY
15	TRBJ2-5	TRBV11-2	ASSFWQGFVAQETQY
13	TRBJ2-7	TRBV2	ASSEDRDTNYEQY
9	NA	TRBV20-1	SATVGIEQF
15	TRBJ2-2	TRBV5-1	ASSSPTSGTNTGELF
13	TRBJ2-7	TRBV7-2	ASSLLLDAAYEQY
10	TRBJ2-7	TRBV29-1	SVVVGYNEQY
14	TRBJ1-1	TRBV15	ATSRDGTAGNTEAF
12	TRBJ1-2	TRBV29-1	SSLSGQGVYGYT
12	TRBJ2-5	TRBV12-3/TRBV12-4	ASSKLALQETQY
15	TRBJ2-6	TRBV7-9	ASSRRYQGTGANVLT
12	TRBJ1-1	TRBV7-9	ASSFGREGDEAF
11	TRBJ2-2	TRBV25-1	ASSQSGGEELF
13	TRBJ1-5	TRBV7-9	ASSLIGLSNQPQH
12	TRBJ1-6	TRBV20-1	SASLSQGNSPLH
11	TRBJ1-6	TRBV25-1	ASSDRGLSPLH
10	TRBJ2-7	TRBV29-1	SVSPGPYEQY
12	TRBJ2-7	TRBV10-3	ASSFTGQGNEQY
14	TRBJ2-2	TRBV25-1	ASSPRTITGTGELL
10	TRBJ1-6	TRBV29-1	STAWGGSPLH